Detailed here is one TCR beta chain. Its antigen is as yet unknown. TCRdb re-called the reads through MiXCR, storing one row per CDR3 protein. Here the sample spans over 120,000 distinct CDR3 sequences, approximately 30% being singletons. The CDR3 contains 14 residues. V was shortened by 2 bases and J by 5 bases, with 11 bases between the two germline ends. CDR1 and CDR2 (germline): KGHDR, SFDVKD. The source of the sample is a study of T cell repertoires in cytomegalovirus infection. Study overall: Shared public TCR beta signatures pointed to both CMV infection and a matching HLA type.

Study findings and constraints: What dominated the ex vivo response were HLA-C-restricted CMV-specific TCR beta clonotypes. People with CMV and the relevant HLA were identified by cumulative public TCR beta family frequency.

This TCR derives from a human donor in good health (CMV status not recorded). Some clones in this sample may be carry-over from other donors' samples. The material sequenced was CD8+ T cells from cultured PBMCs, taken from culture after CMV antigen stimulation. The genes are TRBV24-1 and TRBJ1-2; the D gene is possibly TRBD1 (5 bases). CDR3 protein: CATSDWTQEYGYTF. CDR3 coding DNA: TGTGCCACCAGTGATTGGACACAGGAGTATGGCTACACCTTC.